This passage covers 20 T cell receptor beta chains from one sample sequenced in a study of cytomegalovirus exposure and HLA in healthy donors. Both 60 Vbeta primers and 13 Jbeta primers went into the PCR. Assay used: immunoSEQ multiplex PCR; TCRdb lists only in-frame clones, some missing. Of 65,000 to 90,000 clones listed, 65% to 80% are singletons. The sequencing input was PBMCs. The receptors derive from a man aged 25-40 years in good health and CMV-seronegative.

The CDR3 is CASSFRQGYGANVLTF. The CDR3 nucleotides are TGTGCCAGCAGTTTCCGACAGGGATATGGGGCCAACGTCCTGACTTTC. The chain joins TRBV28 to TRBJ2-6; 7 bases are a match to TRBD1. V gave up 3 bases and J gave up 3 bases; unmatched junction bases: 5. CDR3 length: 16 residues. Germline V CDR1 and CDR2: MDHEN, SYDVKM.

The V call is TRBV29-1, the J call TRBJ2-5; D uncertain. The length of the CDR3 is 12 residues. Between the trimmed V and J ends, which lost 7 bases and 0 bases, there was a span of 9 bases. CDR1 SQVTM and CDR2 ANQGSEA come from the germline V gene. The chain's CDR3 is CSASHDQETQYF. DNA for the CDR3: TGCAGCGCCTCACATGACCAAGAGACCCAGTACTTC.

The V and J genes are TRBV12-5 and TRBJ2-7; 7 bases are a match to TRBD2. V trimming: 1 base; J trimming: 5 bases; junction bases outside the gene matches: 5. The length of the CDR3 is 14 residues. From germline, CDR1 is LGHNT and CDR2 FRNRAP. The CDR3 region has the DNA TGTGCTAGTGGTTTGGACCACCGGGGGGACGAGCAGTACTTC. Its protein product is CASGLDHRGDEQYF.

The genes are TRBV6-6 and TRBJ1-6, with unresolved D. With 6 bases removed from V and 9 bases from J, the gap between germline ends came to 15 bases. In germline, CDR1 is MNHNY, CDR2 SVGAGI (reference sequence). CDR3 size: 14 residues. Here the CDR3 reads CASRFDLEGSPLHF. Written as DNA, the CDR3 is TGTGCCAGCAGATTCGACCTAGAAGGTTCACCCCTCCACTTT.

This clone was picked up many times. This chain links TRBV12-5 with TRBJ2-2; tentatively, D is TRBD2 (6 bases). The ends were cut back, 7 bases at V and 6 bases at J, with 15 bases in the middle. CDR1 LGHNT and CDR2 FRNRAP come from the germline V gene. This CDR3 comprises 14 residues. DNA for the CDR3: TGTGCTAGTGTGTGGCGGGAACTATCCGGGGAGCTGTTTTTT. Translated: CASVWRELSGELFF.

This chain links TRBV15 with TRBJ2-5, with D unresolved. The CDR3 is made up of 15 amino acids. V was pared by 3 bases and J by 1 base, with 12 bases between. CDR1 is LNHNV and CDR2 is YYDKDF in the germline V gene (reference sequence). Here the CDR3 reads CATSSRRLPQETQYF. The CDR3 DNA reads TGTGCCACCAGCAGCAGAAGACTGCCCCAAGAGACCCAGTACTTC.

The rearrangement joins TRBV28 to TRBJ2-4; 7 positions agree with TRBD1. Germline-derived CDR1 and CDR2 are MDHEN and SYDVKM. With V trimmed by 3 bases and J by 1 base, 15 bases remained unmatched. This CDR3 is built from 19 residues. CDR3 nucleotides: TGTGCCAGCAGTTTTACGACAGGGATGACGGTTTTGGCCAAAAACATTCAGTACTTC. Protein product: CASSFTTGMTVLAKNIQYF.

The chain recombines TRBV6-6 with TRBJ2-1; D not certain. CDR3 length: 13 amino acids. The V gene's germline CDR1 is MNHNY and CDR2 SVGAGI (reference sequence). V was cut by 7 bases and J by 2 bases, with 9 bases left in between. CDR3 in amino acids: CASTPQAYNEQFF. As DNA, the CDR3 is TGTGCCAGCACCCCCCAGGCCTACAATGAGCAGTTCTTC.

J is TRBJ2-3 and V is TRBV30; maybe TRBD2 (5 bases). The CDR3 length is 14 residues. Germline CDR1 is GTSNPN and CDR2 is SVGIG (reference sequence). The CDR3 DNA reads as TGTGCTCCAACGAGGAAGGGAGTTTCAGATACGCAGTATTTT. This sequence encodes CAPTRKGVSDTQYF.

The V call is TRBV5-1, the J call TRBJ2-2, with 8 bases identical to TRBD1. Germline V CDR1 and CDR2: SGHRS, YFSETQ. The V segment lost 4 bases and the J segment 3 bases; nucleotides outside the gene matches: 8. This CDR3 is 16 amino acids long. The CDR3 sequence: CASSAQTGAYTGELFF. In DNA form, the CDR3 reads TGCGCCAGCAGCGCTCAGACAGGGGCCTACACCGGGGAGCTGTTTTTT.

The J gene is TRBJ1-6, the V gene TRBV7-2, with TRBD1 matching over 8 bases. The germline gives CDR1 SGHTA, CDR2 FQGNSA. V shed 4 bases, J shed 9 bases, and the junction held 5 bases outside the gene matches. This CDR3 region has 14 residues. CDR3: CASSSRDRSSPLHF. In DNA form, the CDR3 reads TGTGCCAGCAGCTCCCGGGACAGGAGTTCACCCCTCCACTTT.

The chain carries TRBV9 and TRBJ2-7, with 8 bases matching TRBD2. This CDR3 region has 15 residues. After removal of 4 bases from V and 1 base from J, the junction contained 7 bases not matched to a gene. Germline V gene lookup returns CDR1 SGDLS and CDR2 YYNGEE. This CDR3 reads CASSTTSGASYEQYF. DNA of the CDR3: TGTGCCAGCAGCACAACTAGCGGAGCTTCCTACGAGCAGTACTTC.

The rearrangement joins TRBV7-9 to TRBJ2-7; 8 bases agree with TRBD1. The trim removed 6 bases at V and 1 base at J, leaving 5 bases unmatched. Germline V lookup: CDR1 SEHNR, CDR2 FQNEAQ (reference sequence). This CDR3 has 14 residues. In DNA, the CDR3 is TGTGCCAGCAGTTCCGGGACAGGTTCCTACGAGCAGTACTTC. As protein: CASSSGTGSYEQYF.

The chain has TRBV9 and TRBJ2-3, with a possible D match to TRBD2 (6 bases). CDR1 SGDLS and CDR2 YYNGEE come from the germline V gene. V lost 3 bases and J lost 0, with 17 bases in between. This CDR3 has 17 amino acids. For the CDR3, the DNA is TGTGCCAGCAGCGGGCCCTCCACTAGCCCTAGCACAGATACGCAGTATTTT. Protein sequence: CASSGPSTSPSTDTQYF.

This clone has more than one count but fewer than ten. V is TRBV4-2 and J is TRBJ1-2; D is uncertain. The CDR3 is 14 amino acids. The V end was cut by 0 bases, the J end by 9 bases, with 14 bases between. From germline, CDR1 is LGHNA and CDR2 YNFKEQ. The CDR3 DNA follows: TGTGCCAGCAGCCAAGAAGACGTGGGCCCCAGCTACACCTTC. It translates to CASSQEDVGPSYTF.

The V and J genes are TRBV19 and TRBJ1-1; 7 bases align to TRBD1. Per the germline V gene, CDR1 is LNHDA and CDR2 is SQIVND (reference sequence). V lost 7 bases to trimming and J lost 4 bases; unmatched junction nucleotides: 9. This CDR3 region has 14 residues. CDR3 region: CASNPSRQGTEAFF. The CDR3 coding sequence is TGTGCCAGTAACCCTTCCAGACAGGGCACTGAAGCTTTCTTT. The full variable domain, with the rest looked up from reference TRBV19 and TRBJ1-1, is DGGITQSPKYLFRKEGQNVTLSCEQNLNHDAMYWYRQDPGQGLRLIYYSQIVNDFQKGDIAEGYSVSREKKESFPLTVTSAQKNPTAFYLCASNPSRQGTEAFFGQGTRLTVV.

CDR3 nucleotide sequence: TGTGCCAGCAGCTTCGGACAGGGGGTCTCCTACGAGCAGTACTTC. Its protein is CASSFGQGVSYEQYF. The rearrangement links TRBV5-6 to TRBJ2-7; TRBD1 matches 10 bases. J lost 0 bases, V lost 2 bases, and 2 bases had no gene match. The CDR3 has 15 amino acids. Germline-derived CDR1 and CDR2 are SGHDT and YYEEEE.

This sequence joins TRBV27 and TRBJ1-1; TRBD1 aligns across 9 bases. The CDR3 covers 14 residues. CDR1 MNHEY and CDR2 SMNVEV come from the germline V gene (reference sequence). V lost 2 bases and J lost 4; bases outside the gene matches: 2. The CDR3 sequence: CASSLTGGGTEAFF. CDR3 DNA sequence: TGTGCCAGCAGTTTAACAGGGGGCGGCACTGAAGCTTTCTTT.

The chain couples TRBV15 to TRBJ2-5, with a tentative D call TRBD1 (6 bases). The J call is uncertain, as TRBJ2-7 better fits the DNA end. The CDR3 has 15 residues. CDR1 and CDR2 from the germline V gene are LNHNV and YYDKDF (reference sequence). Here the CDR3 DNA reads TGTGCCACCAGCAGAGATCCAGGGGTCCTCTACGAGCAGTACTTC. It encodes CATSRDPGVLYEQYF.

The CDR3 sequence: CASSPRDRGTETQYF. The CDR3 bases are TGTGCCAGCAGTCCTCGGGACAGGGGTACAGAGACCCAGTACTTC. The V and J genes are TRBV27 and TRBJ2-5; TRBD1 matches at 10 bases. Germline values: CDR1 MNHEY, CDR2 SMNVEV (reference sequence). The trim removed 5 bases at V and 4 bases at J, leaving 7 bases unmatched. The CDR3 loop spans 15 amino acids.